The 19 T cell receptor beta chains presented below share a single source sample, sequenced in a study of blood T cell repertoires in COVID-19. The table came from immunoSEQ multiplex PCR; TCRdb's copy has only in-frame clones and leaves some out. The profile shows more than 120,000 clones, around 82% of them singletons. Sequencing was carried out using PBMCs or T cells enriched from blood (not recorded which). The source of these receptors is a man aged 50 to 60 in a cohort exposed to, infected with or recovered from COVID-19 (not recorded which).

The chain combines TRBV11-2 with TRBJ1-4; D gene uncertain. V dropped 5 bases and J dropped 10 bases, with 11 bases sitting between them. Germline loops: CDR1 SGHAT, CDR2 FQNNGV. The CDR3 runs to 12 residues. CDR3 sequence: CASSPRFGKLFF. The CDR3 bases are TGTGCCAGCAGCCCTAGATTCGGAAAACTGTTTTTT.

This clone turned up a few times. V and J are TRBV7-9 and TRBJ1-4, with TRBD1 matching over 8 bases. Germline CDR1 and CDR2: SEHNR and FQNEAQ (reference sequence). The CDR3 spans 15 residues. The junction had 5 bases not matched to a gene; V was cut back by 5 bases and J by 3 bases. As DNA, the CDR3 is TGTGCCAGCAGCAGTACAGGGGGAGCTAATGAAAAACTGTTTTTT. Translation: CASSSTGGANEKLFF.

The rearrangement uses TRBV18 and TRBJ2-1; the match to TRBD2 covers 14 bases. Per the germline V gene, CDR1 is KGHSH and CDR2 is LQKENI. This CDR3 has 17 amino acids. Unmatched junction bases numbered 3, after V lost 1 base and J lost 4 bases. The CDR3 DNA reads as TGTGCCAGCTCACCACGACTAGCGGGAGGGGGTTACAATGAGCAGTTCTTC. The encoded protein is CASSPRLAGGGYNEQFF.

J is TRBJ1-1 and V is TRBV18, with a tentative D call TRBD1 (6 bases). The CDR3 runs 15 residues. V was clipped by 6 bases and J by 4 bases, with 18 bases between them. The germline V gene has CDR1 KGHSH and CDR2 LQKENI. The CDR3 coding sequence is TGTGCCAGCTCCCCCTTGCAGGGGAAGGGCACTGAAGCTTTCTTT. This codes for CASSPLQGKGTEAFF.

V and J are TRBV28 and TRBJ2-2, with unresolved D. Germline V gives CDR1 MDHEN, CDR2 SYDVKM. The CDR3 contains 13 residues. The V and J ends lost 6 bases and 1 base respectively, with 6 bases between them. This CDR3 reads CASSPRNTGELFF. CDR3 nucleotides: TGTGCCAGCAGCCCTAGGAACACCGGGGAGCTGTTTTTT.

This chain connects TRBV7-8 to TRBJ1-6; D is possibly TRBD1 (5 bases). The CDR3 is made up of 14 amino acids. Deletions cut 6 bases from V and 7 bases from J, with 13 bases between. Germline CDR1 is SGHVS and CDR2 is FQNEAQ. CDR3 sequence reads: CASRGTGGNSPLHF. The CDR3 DNA reads as TGTGCCAGCAGAGGGACGGGGGGGAATTCACCCCTCCACTTT.

The chain couples TRBV24-1 to TRBJ2-5; tentatively, D is TRBD1 (5 bases). CDR1 KGHDR and CDR2 SFDVKD come from the germline V gene. Trimming removed 5 bases at V and 2 bases at J, with 11 bases between. This CDR3 is built from 14 residues. CDR3 bases: TGTGCCACCAGTGTTGGGGCGGAACAAGAGACCCAGTACTTC. Translation: CATSVGAEQETQYF.

The chain carries TRBV4-3 and TRBJ2-1, with 7 nucleotides matching TRBD2. Per the germline V gene, CDR1 is LGHNA and CDR2 is YSLEER. V was clipped by 0 bases and J by 8 bases; unmatched bases: 13. The CDR3 sequence is 17 residues long. The CDR3 region is CASSQDWDGLGLDEQFF. CDR3 nucleotide sequence: TGCGCCAGCAGCCAAGATTGGGACGGACTAGGCCTCGATGAGCAGTTCTTC.

The chain carries TRBV5-4 and TRBJ1-6; D unclear. The V gene's germline CDR1 is SGHNT and CDR2 YYREEE (reference sequence). There are 14 residues in the CDR3. Trimming removed 3 bases from V and 5 bases from J, with 9 bases in between. The CDR3 sequence: CASSSSRDNSPLHF. The CDR3 DNA reads TGTGCCAGCAGCTCCAGCCGGGATAATTCACCCCTCCACTTT.

The chain employs TRBV10-2 and TRBJ1-2; 12 positions match TRBD1. This CDR3 region has 15 residues. V dropped 4 bases and J dropped 8; count of bases not matched to a gene: 8. CDR1 and CDR2 from the germline V gene are WSHSY and SAAADI. CDR3 in amino acids: CASSGVGTGGWGYTF. Written as DNA, the CDR3 is TGCGCCAGCAGTGGAGTCGGGACAGGGGGCTGGGGCTACACCTTC.

The V gene is TRBV19, the J gene TRBJ1-1; weak D call: TRBD1 (5 bases). CDR1 and CDR2 from the germline V gene are LNHDA and SQIVND (reference sequence). CDR3 length equals 15 residues. The V end was cut by 2 bases, the J end by 4 bases, with 14 bases between. CDR3 DNA: TGTGCCAGTAGTATAACCGCAGGGTCGGGCACTGAAGCTTTCTTT. Translation gives CASSITAGSGTEAFF.

This sequence joins TRBV7-8 and TRBJ1-5; D unresolved. V was clipped by 5 bases and J by 5 bases, with 7 bases between them. CDR3 length equals 12 residues. Germline V lookup: CDR1 SGHVS, CDR2 FQNEAQ. The CDR3 protein is CASSPTHQPQHF. In DNA, the CDR3 is TGTGCCAGCAGCCCTACCCATCAGCCCCAGCATTTT.

The chain uses TRBV28 and TRBJ2-7, with D possibly being TRBD2 (5 bases). This CDR3 spans 15 amino acids. Germline CDR1 reads MDHEN; CDR2 reads SYDVKM. Deletions cut 7 bases from V and 6 bases from J, with 22 bases between. The CDR3 is CASTLTGVTYSEQYF. The CDR3 DNA sequence: TGTGCCAGCACACTCACCGGGGTAACATATTCCGAGCAGTACTTC. Full variable domain (outside the CDR3, taken from reference TRBV28 and TRBJ2-7): DVKVTQSSRYLVKRTGEKVFLECVQDMDHENMFWYRQDPGLGLRLIYFSYDVKMKEKGDIPEGYSVSREKKERFSLILESASTNQTSMYLCASTLTGVTYSEQYFGPGTRLTVT.

About this clone: Distinct nucleotide sequences in the sample also encode this CDR3. The rearrangement links TRBV5-1 to TRBJ1-2, with D perhaps TRBD1 (5 bases). V was cut by 4 bases and J by 8 bases, with 15 bases left in between. There are 13 residues in the CDR3. The V gene's germline CDR1 is SGHRS and CDR2 YFSETQ. In DNA form, the CDR3 reads TGCGCCAGCAGCCCCGGGGGGAGTGAGGGCTACACCTTC. As protein: CASSPGGSEGYTF.

The V gene is TRBV6-2 or TRBV6-3, the J gene TRBJ1-5; D gene unclear. V was pared by 2 bases and J by 9 bases, with 14 bases between. The CDR3 extends over 14 amino acids. Germline loops: CDR1 MNHEY, CDR2 SVGEGT. CDR3 in amino acids: CASSYTRTEAPQHF. The CDR3 DNA is TGTGCCAGCAGTTACACCCGGACTGAAGCGCCCCAGCATTTT.

The V and J genes are TRBV2 and TRBJ2-2, with a tentative D call TRBD2 (7 bases). Germline lookup yields CDR1 SNHLY and CDR2 FYNNEI. Trimming left V 7 bases short and J 5 bases short, with 11 bases between. CDR3 length equals 13 residues. The CDR3 sequence is CASTGGGTGELFF. The CDR3 bases are TGTGCCAGCACGGGGGGCGGGACCGGGGAGCTGTTTTTT.

The gene calls are TRBV30 and TRBJ2-7; TRBD2 is a possible D gene (5 bases). V was trimmed by 0 bases and J by 6 bases, leaving 9 bases between them. Germline-derived CDR1 and CDR2 are GTSNPN and SVGIG (reference sequence). There are 12 residues in the CDR3. CDR3 bases: TGTGCCTGGAGTGTAGATGCGGGCGAGCAGTACTTC. Protein: CAWSVDAGEQYF.

The J gene is TRBJ2-2, the V gene TRBV2; D might be TRBD1 (7 bases). Germline V gene data show CDR1 as SNHLY and CDR2 as FYNNEI. The CDR3 totals 15 residues. The ends were cut back, 5 bases at V and 0 bases at J, with 10 bases in the middle. This chain's CDR3 is CASSSGGTNTGELFF. The CDR3 region has the DNA TGTGCCAGCAGTTCAGGGGGGACGAACACCGGGGAGCTGTTTTTT.

This clone was picked up a small number of times. The CDR3 reads CASTLQLNTEAFF. The DNA for the CDR3 is TGTGCCAGCACGCTTCAGTTGAACACTGAAGCTTTCTTT. The chain couples TRBV5-4 to TRBJ1-1; D is ambiguous. CDR1 is SGHNT and CDR2 is YYREEE in the germline V gene (reference sequence). Trimming removed 6 bases from V and 0 bases from J, with 9 bases in between. This CDR3 has 13 amino acids. Full variable domain (remainder filled in from reference TRBV5-4 and TRBJ1-1): ETGVTQSPTHLIKTRGQQVTLRCSSQSGHNTVSWYQQALGQGPQFIFQYYREEENGRGNFPPRFSGLQFPNYSSELNVNALELDDSALYLCASTLQLNTEAFFGQGTRLTVV.